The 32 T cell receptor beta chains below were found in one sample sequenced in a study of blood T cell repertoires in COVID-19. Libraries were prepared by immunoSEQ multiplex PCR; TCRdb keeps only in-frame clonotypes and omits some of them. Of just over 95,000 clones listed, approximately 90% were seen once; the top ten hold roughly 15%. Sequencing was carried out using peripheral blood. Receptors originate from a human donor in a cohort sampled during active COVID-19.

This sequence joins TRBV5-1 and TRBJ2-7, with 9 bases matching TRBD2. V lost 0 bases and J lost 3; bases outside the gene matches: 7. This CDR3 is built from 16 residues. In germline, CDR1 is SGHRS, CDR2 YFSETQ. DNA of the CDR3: TGCGCCAGCAGCTTGGGAGCTAGCGGGGCTTACTACGAGCAGTACTTC. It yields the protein CASSLGASGAYYEQYF.

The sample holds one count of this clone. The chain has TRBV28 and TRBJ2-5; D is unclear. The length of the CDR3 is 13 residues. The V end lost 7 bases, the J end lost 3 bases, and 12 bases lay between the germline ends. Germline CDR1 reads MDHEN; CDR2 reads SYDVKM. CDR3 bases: TGTGCCAGCATCTCAGCGCTGAAAGAGACCCAGTACTTC. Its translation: CASISALKETQYF.

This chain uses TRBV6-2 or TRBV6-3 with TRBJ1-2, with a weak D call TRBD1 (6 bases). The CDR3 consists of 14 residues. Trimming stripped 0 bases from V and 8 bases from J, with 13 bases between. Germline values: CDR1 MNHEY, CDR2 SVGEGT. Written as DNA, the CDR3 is TGTGCCAGCAGTTACTCGACAGGTCTCAGAGGCTACACCTTC. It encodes CASSYSTGLRGYTF.

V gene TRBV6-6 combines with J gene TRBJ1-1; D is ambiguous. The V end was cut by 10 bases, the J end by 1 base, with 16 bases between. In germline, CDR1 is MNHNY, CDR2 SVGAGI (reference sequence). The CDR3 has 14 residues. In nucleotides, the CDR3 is TGTGCCACCCTACTTGGAGTCACGAACACTGAAGCTTTCTTT. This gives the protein CATLLGVTNTEAFF.

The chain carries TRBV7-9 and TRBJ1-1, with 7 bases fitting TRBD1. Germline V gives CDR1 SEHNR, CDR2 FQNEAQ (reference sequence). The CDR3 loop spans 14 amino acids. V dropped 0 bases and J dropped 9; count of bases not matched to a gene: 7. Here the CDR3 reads CASSLAGDRFKAFF. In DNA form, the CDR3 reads TGTGCCAGCAGCTTAGCGGGGGACAGATTCAAAGCTTTCTTT.

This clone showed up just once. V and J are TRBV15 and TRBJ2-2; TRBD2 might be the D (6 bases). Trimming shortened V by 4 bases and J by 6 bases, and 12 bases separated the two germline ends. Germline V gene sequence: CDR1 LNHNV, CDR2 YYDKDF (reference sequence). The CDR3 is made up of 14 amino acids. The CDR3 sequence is CATSNRWGAGELFF. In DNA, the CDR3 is TGTGCCACCAGCAACCGTTGGGGGGCCGGGGAGCTGTTTTTT.

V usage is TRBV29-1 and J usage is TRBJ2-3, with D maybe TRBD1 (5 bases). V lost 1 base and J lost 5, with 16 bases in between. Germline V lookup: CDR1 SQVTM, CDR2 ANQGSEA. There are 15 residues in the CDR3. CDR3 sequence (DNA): TGCAGCGTTGAAGGCGCAGGGCCTAGGGAAGATACGCAGTATTTT. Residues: CSVEGAGPREDTQYF.

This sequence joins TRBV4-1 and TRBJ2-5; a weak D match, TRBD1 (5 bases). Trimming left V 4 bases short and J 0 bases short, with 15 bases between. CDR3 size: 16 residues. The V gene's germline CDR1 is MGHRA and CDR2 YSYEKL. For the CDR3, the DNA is TGCGCCAGCAGCCTGGGGCAAAGACCCAACCAAGAGACCCAGTACTTC. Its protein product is CASSLGQRPNQETQYF.

The CDR3 sequence: CASSIVRGLVTGELFF. The CDR3 DNA sequence: TGTGCCAGTAGTATTGTCAGGGGGTTAGTCACCGGGGAGCTGTTTTTT. The chain links TRBV19 to TRBJ2-2, with 7 bases that match TRBD1. Germline V gene lookup returns CDR1 LNHDA and CDR2 SQIVND (reference sequence). The CDR3 is 16 amino acids. After removal of 3 bases from V and 4 bases from J, the junction contained 8 bases not matched to a gene.

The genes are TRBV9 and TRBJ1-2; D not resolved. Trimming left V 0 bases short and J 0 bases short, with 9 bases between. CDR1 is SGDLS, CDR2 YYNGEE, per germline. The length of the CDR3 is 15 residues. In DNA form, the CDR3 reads TGTGCCAGCAGCGTAGCCCGGGTTTCTAACTATGGCTACACCTTC. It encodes CASSVARVSNYGYTF.

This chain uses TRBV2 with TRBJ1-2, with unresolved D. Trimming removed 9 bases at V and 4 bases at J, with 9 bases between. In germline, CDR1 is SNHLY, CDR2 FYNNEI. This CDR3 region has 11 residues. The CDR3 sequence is CARTGIYGYTF. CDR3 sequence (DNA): TGTGCCAGGACGGGAATCTATGGCTACACCTTC.

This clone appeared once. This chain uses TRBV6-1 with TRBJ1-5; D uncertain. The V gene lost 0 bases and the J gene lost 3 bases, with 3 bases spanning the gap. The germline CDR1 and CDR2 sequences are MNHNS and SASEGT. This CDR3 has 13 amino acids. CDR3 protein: CASSEAFNQPQHF. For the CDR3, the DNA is TGTGCCAGCAGTGAAGCCTTCAATCAGCCCCAGCATTTT.

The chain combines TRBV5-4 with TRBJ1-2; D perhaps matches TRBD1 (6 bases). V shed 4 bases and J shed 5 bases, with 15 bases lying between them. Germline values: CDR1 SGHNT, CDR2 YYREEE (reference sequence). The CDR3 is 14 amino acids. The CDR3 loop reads CASSRGGADYGYTF. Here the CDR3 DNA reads TGTGCCAGCAGCCGTGGGGGCGCGGATTATGGCTACACCTTC. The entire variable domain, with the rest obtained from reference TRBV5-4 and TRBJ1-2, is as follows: ETGVTQSPTHLIKTRGQQVTLRCSSQSGHNTVSWYQQALGQGPQFIFQYYREEENGRGNFPPRFSGLQFPNYSSELNVNALELDDSALYLCASSRGGADYGYTFGSGTRLTVV.

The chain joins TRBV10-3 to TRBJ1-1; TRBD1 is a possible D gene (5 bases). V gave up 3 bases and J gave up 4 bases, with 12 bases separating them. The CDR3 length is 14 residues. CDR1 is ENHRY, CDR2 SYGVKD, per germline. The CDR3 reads CAISDGAGGTEAFF. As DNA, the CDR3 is TGTGCCATCAGTGACGGGGCCGGGGGCACTGAAGCTTTCTTT.

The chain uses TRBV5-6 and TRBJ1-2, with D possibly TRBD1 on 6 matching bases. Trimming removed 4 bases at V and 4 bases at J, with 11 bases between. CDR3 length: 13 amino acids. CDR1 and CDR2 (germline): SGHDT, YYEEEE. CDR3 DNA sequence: TGTGCCAGCAGCGAACAGGGTGTCTATGGCTACACCTTC. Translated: CASSEQGVYGYTF.

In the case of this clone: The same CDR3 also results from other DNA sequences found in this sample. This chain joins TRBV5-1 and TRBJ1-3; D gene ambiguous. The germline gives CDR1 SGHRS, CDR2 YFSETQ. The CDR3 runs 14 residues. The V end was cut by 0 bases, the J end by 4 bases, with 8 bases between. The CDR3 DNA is TGCGCCAGCAGCTTGGCCGGGTACGGAAACACCATATATTTT. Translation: CASSLAGYGNTIYF.

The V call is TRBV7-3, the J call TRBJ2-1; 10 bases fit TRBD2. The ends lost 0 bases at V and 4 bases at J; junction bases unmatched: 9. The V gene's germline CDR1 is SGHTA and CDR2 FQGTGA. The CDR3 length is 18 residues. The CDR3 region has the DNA TGTGCCAGCAGCTTAACGTCCGGACTAGCGGCTAGATACAATGAGCAGTTCTTC. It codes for CASSLTSGLAARYNEQFF.

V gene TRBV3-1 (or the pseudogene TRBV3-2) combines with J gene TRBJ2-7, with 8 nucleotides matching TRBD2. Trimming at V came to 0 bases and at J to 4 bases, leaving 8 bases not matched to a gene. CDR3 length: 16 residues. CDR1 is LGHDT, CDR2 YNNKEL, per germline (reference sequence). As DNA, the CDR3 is TGTGCCAGCAGCCAAGATTTCGGACTAGCTGTATACGAGCAGTACTTC. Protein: CASSQDFGLAVYEQYF.

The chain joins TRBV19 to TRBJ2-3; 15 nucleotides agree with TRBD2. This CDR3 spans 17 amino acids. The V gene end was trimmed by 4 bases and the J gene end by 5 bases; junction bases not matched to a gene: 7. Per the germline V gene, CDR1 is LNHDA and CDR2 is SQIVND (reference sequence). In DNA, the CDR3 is TGTGCCAGTAGTACAGGACTAGCGGGGGGGCCGGGAGATACGCAGTATTTT. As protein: CASSTGLAGGPGDTQYF. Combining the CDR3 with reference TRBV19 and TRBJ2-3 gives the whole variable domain DGGITQSPKYLFRKEGQNVTLSCEQNLNHDAMYWYRQDPGQGLRLIYYSQIVNDFQKGDIAEGYSVSREKKESFPLTVTSAQKNPTAFYLCASSTGLAGGPGDTQYFGPGTRLTVL.

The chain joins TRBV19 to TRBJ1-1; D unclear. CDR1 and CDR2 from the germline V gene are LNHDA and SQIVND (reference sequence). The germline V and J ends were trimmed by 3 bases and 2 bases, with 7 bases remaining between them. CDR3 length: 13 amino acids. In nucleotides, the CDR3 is TGTGCCAGTAGTATTTATGTCAACACTGAAGCTTTCTTT. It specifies CASSIYVNTEAFF.

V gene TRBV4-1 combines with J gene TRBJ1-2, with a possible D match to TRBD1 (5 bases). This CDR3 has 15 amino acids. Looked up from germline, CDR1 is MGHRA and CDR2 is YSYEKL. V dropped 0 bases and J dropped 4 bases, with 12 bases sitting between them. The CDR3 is CASSQEDRLPYGYTF. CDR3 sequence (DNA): TGCGCCAGCAGCCAAGAAGACAGATTACCCTATGGCTACACCTTC.

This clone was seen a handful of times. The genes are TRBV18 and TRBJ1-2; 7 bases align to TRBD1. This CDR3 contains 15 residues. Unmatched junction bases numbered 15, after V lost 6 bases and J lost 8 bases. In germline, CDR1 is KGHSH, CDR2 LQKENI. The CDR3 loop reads CASSQDIDRVGGYTF. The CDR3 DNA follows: TGTGCCAGCTCGCAGGACATAGACAGGGTCGGGGGCTACACCTTC.

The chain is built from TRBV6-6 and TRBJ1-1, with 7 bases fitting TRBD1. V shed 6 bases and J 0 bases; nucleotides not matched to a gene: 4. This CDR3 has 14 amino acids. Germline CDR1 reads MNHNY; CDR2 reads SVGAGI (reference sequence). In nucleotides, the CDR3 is TGTGCCAGCAGCGGGGACAGCTTGAACACTGAAGCTTTCTTT. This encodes CASSGDSLNTEAFF.

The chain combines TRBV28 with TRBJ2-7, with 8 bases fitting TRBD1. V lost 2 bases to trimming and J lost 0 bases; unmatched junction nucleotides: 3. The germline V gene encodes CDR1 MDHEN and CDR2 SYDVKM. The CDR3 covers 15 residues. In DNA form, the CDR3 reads TGTGCCAGCAGTTTAGCCAGGGGGCACTCCTACGAGCAGTACTTC. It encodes CASSLARGHSYEQYF.

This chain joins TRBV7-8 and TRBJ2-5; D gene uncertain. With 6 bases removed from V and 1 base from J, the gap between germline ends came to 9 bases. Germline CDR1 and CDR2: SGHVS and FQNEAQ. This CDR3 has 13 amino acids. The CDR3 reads CASSLGTQETQYF. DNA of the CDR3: TGTGCCAGCAGTCTGGGCACCCAAGAGACCCAGTACTTC.

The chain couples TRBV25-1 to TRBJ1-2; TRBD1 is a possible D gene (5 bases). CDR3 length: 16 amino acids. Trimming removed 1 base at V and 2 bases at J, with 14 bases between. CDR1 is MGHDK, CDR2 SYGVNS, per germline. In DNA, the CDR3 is TGTGCCAGCAGTGAATCCCGGGGGGGGATCAACTATGGCTACACCTTC. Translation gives CASSESRGGINYGYTF.

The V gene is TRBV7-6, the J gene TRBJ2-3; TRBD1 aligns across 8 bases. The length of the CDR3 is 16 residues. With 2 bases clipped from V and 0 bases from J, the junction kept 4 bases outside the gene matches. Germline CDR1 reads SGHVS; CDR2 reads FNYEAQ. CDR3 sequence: CASSLPRDRSTDTQYF. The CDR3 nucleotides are TGTGCCAGCAGCTTACCCCGGGACAGGAGCACAGATACGCAGTATTTT.

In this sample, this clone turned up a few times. Here the CDR3 reads CAVGRGGTNEKLFF. The CDR3 nucleotides read TGTGCCGTCGGTAGGGGGGGCACTAATGAAAAACTGTTTTTT. The chain is built from TRBV6-5 and TRBJ1-4; possibly TRBD1 for D (6 bases). The germline gives CDR1 MNHEY, CDR2 SVGAGI. The CDR3 length is 14 residues. Trimming left V 11 bases short and J 2 bases short, with 15 bases between.

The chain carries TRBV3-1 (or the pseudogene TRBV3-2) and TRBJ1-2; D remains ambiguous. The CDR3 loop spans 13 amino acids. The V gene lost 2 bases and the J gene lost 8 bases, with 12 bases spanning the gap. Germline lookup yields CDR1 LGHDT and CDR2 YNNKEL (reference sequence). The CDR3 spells CASSQISGGGYTF. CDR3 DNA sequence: TGTGCCAGCAGCCAAATCTCAGGAGGCGGCTACACCTTC.

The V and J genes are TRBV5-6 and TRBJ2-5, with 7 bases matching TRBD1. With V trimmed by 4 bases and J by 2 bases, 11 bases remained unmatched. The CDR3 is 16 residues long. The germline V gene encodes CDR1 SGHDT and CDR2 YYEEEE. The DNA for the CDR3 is TGTGCCAGCAGCAAGATTTGGGACAGTTTGCAAGAGACCCAGTACTTC. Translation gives CASSKIWDSLQETQYF.

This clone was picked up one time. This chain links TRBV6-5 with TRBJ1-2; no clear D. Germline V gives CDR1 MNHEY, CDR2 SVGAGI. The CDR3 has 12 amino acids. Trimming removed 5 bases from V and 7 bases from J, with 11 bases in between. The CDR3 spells CASSSRHSGYTF. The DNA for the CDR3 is TGTGCCAGCAGTAGTCGACATTCTGGCTACACCTTC.

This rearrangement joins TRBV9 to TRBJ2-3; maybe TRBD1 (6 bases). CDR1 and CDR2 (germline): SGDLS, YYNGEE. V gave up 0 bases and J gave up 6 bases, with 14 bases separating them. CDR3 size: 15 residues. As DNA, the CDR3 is TGTGCCAGCAGCGTAGAGACAGGTATAGGTGATACGCAGTATTTT. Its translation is CASSVETGIGDTQYF.